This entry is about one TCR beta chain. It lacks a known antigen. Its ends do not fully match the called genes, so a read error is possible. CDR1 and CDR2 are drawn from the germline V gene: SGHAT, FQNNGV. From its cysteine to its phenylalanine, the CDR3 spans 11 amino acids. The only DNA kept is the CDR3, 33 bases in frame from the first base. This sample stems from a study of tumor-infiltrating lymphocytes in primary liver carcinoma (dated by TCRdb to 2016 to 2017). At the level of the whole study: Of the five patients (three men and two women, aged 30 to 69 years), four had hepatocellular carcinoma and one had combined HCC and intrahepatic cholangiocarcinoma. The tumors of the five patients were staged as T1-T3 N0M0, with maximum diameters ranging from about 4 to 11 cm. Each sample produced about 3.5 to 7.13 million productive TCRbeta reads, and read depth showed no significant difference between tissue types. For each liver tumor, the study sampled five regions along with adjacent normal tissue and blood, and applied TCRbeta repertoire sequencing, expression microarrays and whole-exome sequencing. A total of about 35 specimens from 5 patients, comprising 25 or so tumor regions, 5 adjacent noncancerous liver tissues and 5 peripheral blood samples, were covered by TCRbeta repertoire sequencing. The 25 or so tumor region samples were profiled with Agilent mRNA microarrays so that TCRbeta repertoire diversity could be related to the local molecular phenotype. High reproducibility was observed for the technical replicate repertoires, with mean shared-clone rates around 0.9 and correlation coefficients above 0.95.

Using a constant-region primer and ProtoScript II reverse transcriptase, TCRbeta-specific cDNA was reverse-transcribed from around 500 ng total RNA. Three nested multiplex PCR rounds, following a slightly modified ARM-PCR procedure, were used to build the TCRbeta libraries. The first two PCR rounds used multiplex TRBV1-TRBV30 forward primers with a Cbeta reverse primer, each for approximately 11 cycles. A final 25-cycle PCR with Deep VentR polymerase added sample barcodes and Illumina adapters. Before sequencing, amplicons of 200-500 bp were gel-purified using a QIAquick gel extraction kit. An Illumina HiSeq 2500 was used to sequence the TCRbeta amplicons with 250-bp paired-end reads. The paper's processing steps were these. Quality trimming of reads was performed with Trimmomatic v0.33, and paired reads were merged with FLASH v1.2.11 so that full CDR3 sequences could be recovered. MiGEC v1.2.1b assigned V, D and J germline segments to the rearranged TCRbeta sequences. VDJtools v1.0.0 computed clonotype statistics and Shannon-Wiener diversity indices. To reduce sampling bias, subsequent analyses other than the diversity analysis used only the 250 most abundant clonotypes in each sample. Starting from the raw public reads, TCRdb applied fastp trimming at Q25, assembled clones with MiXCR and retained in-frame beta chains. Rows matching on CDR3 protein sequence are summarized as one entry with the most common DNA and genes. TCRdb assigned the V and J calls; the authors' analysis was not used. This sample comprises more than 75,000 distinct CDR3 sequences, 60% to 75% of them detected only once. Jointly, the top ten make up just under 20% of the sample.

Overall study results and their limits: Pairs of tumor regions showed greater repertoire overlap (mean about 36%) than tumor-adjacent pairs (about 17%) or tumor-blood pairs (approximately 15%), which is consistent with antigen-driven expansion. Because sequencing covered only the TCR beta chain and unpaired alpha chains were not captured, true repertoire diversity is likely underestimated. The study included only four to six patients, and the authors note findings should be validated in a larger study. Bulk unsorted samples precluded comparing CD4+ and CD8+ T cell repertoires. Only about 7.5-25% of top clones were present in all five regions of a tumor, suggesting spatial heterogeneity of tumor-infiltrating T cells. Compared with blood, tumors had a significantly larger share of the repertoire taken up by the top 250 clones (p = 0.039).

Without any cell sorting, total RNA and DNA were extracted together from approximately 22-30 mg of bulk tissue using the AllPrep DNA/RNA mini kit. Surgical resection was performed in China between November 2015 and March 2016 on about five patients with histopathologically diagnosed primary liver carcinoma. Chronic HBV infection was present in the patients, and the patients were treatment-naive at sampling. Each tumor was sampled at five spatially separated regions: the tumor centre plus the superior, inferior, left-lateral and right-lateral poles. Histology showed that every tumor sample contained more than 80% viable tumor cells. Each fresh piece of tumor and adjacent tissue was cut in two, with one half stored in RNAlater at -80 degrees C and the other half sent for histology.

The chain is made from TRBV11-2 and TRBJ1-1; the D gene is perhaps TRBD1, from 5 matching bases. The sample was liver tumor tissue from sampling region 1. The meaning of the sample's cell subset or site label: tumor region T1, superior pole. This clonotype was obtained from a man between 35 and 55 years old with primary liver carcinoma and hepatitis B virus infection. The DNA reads TGTGCCAGTAGACAGAAGACTGAAGTTTTCTTT. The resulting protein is CASRQKTEVFF. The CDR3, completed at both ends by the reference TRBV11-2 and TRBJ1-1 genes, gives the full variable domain EAGVAQSPRYKIIEKRQSVAFWCNPISGHATLYWYQQILGQGPKLLIQFQNNGVVDDSQLPKDRFSAERLKGVDSTLKIQPAKLEDSAVYLCASRQKTEVFFGQGTRLTVV.